The sequence of this T cell receptor (beta chain) was determined in a study of graft-versus-host responses after intestinal transplantation. The study's findings and limits: GvH clones surfaced in recipient marrow, some emerging earlier in ileum or blood.

Details on this clone: Antigen specificity is unknown.

Germline-derived CDR1 and CDR2 are SGHRS and YFSETQ. The CDR3 spans 16 residues. The V end was cut by 0 bases, the J end by 7 bases, with 14 bases between. Produced via immunoSEQ multiplex PCR; TCRdb's table is partial and in-frame only. The profile shows some 100,000 clones, 85% to 95% of them singletons. This chain uses TRBV5-1 with TRBJ1-6; D possibly corresponds to TRBD1 (6 bases). The receptor was derived from a human donor who was the organ donor for an intestinal transplant. The sequencing here drew on unstimulated CD8+ T cells sorted from spleen or lymph node cells, taken before transplant. The CDR3 sequence: CASSLEVQGLNSPLHF. As DNA, the CDR3 is TGCGCCAGCAGCTTGGAAGTCCAGGGGCTCAATTCACCCCTCCACTTT.